This T cell receptor beta chain was observed in a study of T cell repertoires in cytomegalovirus infection. Study overall: CMV epitopes in the study were HLA-C-restricted (recently identified) and HLA-B-restricted (well studied). Based on public TCR beta signatures, there were indications of CMV infection and of a matching HLA type. General study findings and limits: Pooled public TCR beta family frequency picked out CMV carriers with the relevant HLA. The ex vivo response was dominated by HLA-C-restricted CMV-specific TCR beta clonotypes.

Details on this clonotype: The antigen is not known.

CDR3 length equals 14 residues. Germline V CDR1 and CDR2: LNHDA, SQIVND (reference sequence). The V and J ends lost 10 bases and 3 bases respectively, with 16 bases between them. TCRdb called the reads again in MiXCR, with one record for every CDR3 protein. The table has approximately 990,000 distinct CDR3 sequences, about a third seen once. This TCR was recovered from a human donor in good health (CMV status not recorded). Some clones in this sample may be carry-over from other donors' samples. This chain connects TRBV19 to TRBJ1-5, with no clear D. The specimen was cultured CD8+ T cells from PBMCs, collected from culture after CMV antigen stimulation. The CDR3 loop is CATVGRVYNQPQHF. The CDR3 DNA reads TGTGCCACCGTGGGGAGGGTTTACAATCAGCCCCAGCATTTT.